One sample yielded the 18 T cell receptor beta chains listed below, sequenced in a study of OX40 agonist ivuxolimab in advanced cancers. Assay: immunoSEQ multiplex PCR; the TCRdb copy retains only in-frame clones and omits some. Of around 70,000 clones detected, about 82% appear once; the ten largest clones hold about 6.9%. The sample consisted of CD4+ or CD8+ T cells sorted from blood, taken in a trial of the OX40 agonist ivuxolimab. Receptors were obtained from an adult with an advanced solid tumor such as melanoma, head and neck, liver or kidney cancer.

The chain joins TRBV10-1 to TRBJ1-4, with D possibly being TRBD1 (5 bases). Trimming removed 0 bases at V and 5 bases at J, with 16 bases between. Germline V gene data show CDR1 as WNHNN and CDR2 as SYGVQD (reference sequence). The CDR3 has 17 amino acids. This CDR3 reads CASSESSGGFQNEKLFF. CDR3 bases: TGCGCCAGCAGTGAGTCGTCTGGGGGGTTCCAAAATGAAAAACTGTTTTTT.

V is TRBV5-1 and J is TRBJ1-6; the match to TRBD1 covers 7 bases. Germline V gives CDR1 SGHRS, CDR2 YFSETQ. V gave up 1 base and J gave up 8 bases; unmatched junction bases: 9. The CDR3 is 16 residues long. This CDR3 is CASSLQTGKKDSPLHF. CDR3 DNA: TGCGCCAGCAGCTTGCAGACAGGGAAAAAAGATTCACCCCTCCACTTT. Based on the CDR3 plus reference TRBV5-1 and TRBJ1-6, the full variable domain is KAGVTQTPRYLIKTRGQQVTLSCSPISGHRSVSWYQQTPGQGLQFLFEYFSETQRNKGNFPGRFSGRQFSNSRSEMNVSTLELGDSALYLCASSLQTGKKDSPLHFGNGTRLTVT.

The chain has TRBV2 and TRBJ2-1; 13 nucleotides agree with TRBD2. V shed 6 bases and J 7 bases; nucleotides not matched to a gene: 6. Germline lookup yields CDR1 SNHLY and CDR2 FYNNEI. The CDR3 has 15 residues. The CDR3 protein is CASRLTSGGANEQFF. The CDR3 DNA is TGTGCCAGCAGGCTCACTAGCGGGGGGGCTAATGAGCAGTTCTTC.

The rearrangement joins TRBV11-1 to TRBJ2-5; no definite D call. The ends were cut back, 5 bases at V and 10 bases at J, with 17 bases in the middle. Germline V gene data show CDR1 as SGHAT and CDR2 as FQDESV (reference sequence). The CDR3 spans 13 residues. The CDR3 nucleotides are TGTGCCAGCAGCGAGGACGAGTTTGGGGTCCAGTACTTC. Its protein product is CASSEDEFGVQYF.

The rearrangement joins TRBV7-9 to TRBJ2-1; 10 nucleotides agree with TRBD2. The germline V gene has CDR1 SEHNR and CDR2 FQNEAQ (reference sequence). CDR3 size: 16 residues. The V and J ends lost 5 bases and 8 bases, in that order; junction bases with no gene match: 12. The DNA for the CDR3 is TGTGCCAGCAGCCCGTACCACGCTAGCGGGAGCTATGAGCAGTTCTTC. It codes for CASSPYHASGSYEQFF.

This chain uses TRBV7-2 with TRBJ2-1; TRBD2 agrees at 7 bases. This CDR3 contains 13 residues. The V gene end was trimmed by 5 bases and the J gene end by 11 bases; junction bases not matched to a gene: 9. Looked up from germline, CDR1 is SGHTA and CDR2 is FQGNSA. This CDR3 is CASSVRGEAKQFF. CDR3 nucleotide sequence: TGTGCCAGCAGCGTCCGGGGGGAGGCTAAGCAGTTCTTC.

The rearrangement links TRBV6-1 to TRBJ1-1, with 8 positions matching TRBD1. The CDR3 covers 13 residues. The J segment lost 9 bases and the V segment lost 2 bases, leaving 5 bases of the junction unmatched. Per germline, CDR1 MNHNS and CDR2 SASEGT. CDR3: CASSERGQGKAFF. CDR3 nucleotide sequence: TGTGCCAGCAGTGAACGCGGACAGGGTAAAGCTTTCTTT.

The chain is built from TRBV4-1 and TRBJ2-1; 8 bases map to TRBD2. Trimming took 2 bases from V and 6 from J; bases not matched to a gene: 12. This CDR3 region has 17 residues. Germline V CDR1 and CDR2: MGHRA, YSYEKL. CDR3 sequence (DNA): TGCGCCAGCAGCCAAAATGCGTTGGGCGGGGGGTTCAATGAGCAGTTCTTC. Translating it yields CASSQNALGGGFNEQFF.

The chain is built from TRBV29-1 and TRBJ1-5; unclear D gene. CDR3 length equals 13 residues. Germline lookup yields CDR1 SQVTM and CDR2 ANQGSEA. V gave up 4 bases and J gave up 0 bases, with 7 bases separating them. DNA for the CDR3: TGCAGCGTTGGGGGAGATAGCAATCAGCCCCAGCATTTT. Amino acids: CSVGGDSNQPQHF.

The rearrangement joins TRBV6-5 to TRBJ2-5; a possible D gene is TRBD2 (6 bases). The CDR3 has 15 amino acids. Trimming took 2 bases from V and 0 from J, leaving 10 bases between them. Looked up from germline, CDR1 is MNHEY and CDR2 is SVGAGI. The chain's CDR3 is CASSYDGDYQETQYF. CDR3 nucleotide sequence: TGTGCCAGCAGTTACGACGGGGACTACCAAGAGACCCAGTACTTC.

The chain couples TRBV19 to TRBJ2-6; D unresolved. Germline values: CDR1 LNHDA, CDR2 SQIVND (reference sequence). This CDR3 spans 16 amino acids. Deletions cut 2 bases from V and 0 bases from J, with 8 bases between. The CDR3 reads CASSIWRPSGANVLTF. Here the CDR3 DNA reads TGTGCCAGTAGTATATGGCGGCCCTCTGGGGCCAACGTCCTGACTTTC.

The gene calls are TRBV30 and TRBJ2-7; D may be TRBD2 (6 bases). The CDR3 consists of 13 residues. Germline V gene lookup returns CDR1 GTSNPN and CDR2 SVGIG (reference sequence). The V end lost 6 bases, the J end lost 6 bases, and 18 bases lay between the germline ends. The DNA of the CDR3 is TGTGCCTGTGTTGGGGGGAGCCTGGTCGAGCAGTACTTC. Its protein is CACVGGSLVEQYF. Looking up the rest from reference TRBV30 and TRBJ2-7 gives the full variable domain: SQTIHQWPATLVQPVGSPLSLECTVEGTSNPNLYWYRQAAGRGLQLLFYSVGIGQISSEVPQNLSASRPQDRQFILSSKKLLLSDSGFYLCACVGGSLVEQYFGPGTRLTVT.

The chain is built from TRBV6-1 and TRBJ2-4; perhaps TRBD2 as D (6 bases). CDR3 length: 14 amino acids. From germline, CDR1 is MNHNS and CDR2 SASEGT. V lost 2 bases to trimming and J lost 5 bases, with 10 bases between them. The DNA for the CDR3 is TGTGCCAGCAGTGAATGGACTACAGAAAACATTCAGTACTTC. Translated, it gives CASSEWTTENIQYF.

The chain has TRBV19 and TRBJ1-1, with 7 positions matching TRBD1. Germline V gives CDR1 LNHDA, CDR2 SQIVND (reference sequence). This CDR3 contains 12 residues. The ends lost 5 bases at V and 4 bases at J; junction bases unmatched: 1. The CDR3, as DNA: TGTGCCAGTAGTGACAGGGTCACTGAAGCTTTCTTT. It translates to CASSDRVTEAFF.

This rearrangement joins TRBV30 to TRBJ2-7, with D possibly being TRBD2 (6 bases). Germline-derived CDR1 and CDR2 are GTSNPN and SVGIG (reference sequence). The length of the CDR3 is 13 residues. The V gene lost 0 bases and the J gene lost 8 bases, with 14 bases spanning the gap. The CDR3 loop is CAWSVEGGDQQYF. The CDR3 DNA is TGTGCCTGGAGTGTGGAGGGCGGGGACCAGCAGTACTTC.

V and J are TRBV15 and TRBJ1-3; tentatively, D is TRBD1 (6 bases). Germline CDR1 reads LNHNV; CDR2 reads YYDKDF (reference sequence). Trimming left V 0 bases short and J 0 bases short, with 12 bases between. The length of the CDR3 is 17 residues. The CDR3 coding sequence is TGTGCCACCAGCAGAGAGGCGGGGGCGTCCTCTGGAAACACCATATATTTT. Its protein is CATSREAGASSGNTIYF.

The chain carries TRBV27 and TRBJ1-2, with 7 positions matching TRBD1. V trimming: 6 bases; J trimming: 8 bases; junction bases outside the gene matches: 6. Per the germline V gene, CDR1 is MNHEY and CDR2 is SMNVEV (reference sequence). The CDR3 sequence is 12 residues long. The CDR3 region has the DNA TGTGCCAGCAGGACAGGGTTAAGAGGCTACACCTTC. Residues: CASRTGLRGYTF.

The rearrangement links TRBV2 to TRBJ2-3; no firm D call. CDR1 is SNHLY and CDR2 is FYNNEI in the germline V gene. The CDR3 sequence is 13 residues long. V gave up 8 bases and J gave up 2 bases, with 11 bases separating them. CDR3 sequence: CASGPYYTDTQYF. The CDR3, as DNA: TGTGCCAGCGGGCCCTATTACACAGATACGCAGTATTTT. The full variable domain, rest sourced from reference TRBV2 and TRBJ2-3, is EPEVTQTPSHQVTQMGQEVILRCVPISNHLYFYWYRQILGQKVEFLVSFYNNEISEKSEIFDDQFSVERPDGSNFTLKIRSTKLEDSAMYFCASGPYYTDTQYFGPGTRLTVL.